This TCR beta chain derives from a study of tumor-infiltrating lymphocytes in primary liver carcinoma (dated by TCRdb to about 2017). Study-wide context: Surgical resection was performed in China between November 2015 and early 2016 on four or five patients with histopathologically diagnosed primary liver carcinoma. Hepatocellular carcinoma (four) or combined HCC and intrahepatic cholangiocarcinoma (one) was present in the five patients, who were three men and two women aged 30 to 69 years. The five patients had tumors staged T1-T3 N0M0, with maximum diameters ranging from roughly 4.2 to 11 cm. A total of some 35 specimens from 5 patients underwent TCRbeta repertoire sequencing, comprising 25 tumor regions, 5 adjacent noncancerous liver tissues and 5 peripheral blood samples. High reproducibility was observed for the technical replicate repertoires, with mean shared-clone rates about 0.89 and correlation coefficients above 0.95. TCRbeta repertoire sequencing, expression microarrays and whole-exome sequencing were combined in the study across five regions of each liver tumor, with adjacent normal tissue and blood also included. Each sample produced roughly 3.5 to 8 million productive TCRbeta reads, and read depth showed no significant difference between tissue types.

TCRbeta-specific cDNA was reverse-transcribed from approximately 500 ng total RNA using a constant-region primer and ProtoScript II reverse transcriptase. TCRbeta libraries were built with three nested multiplex PCR rounds, a slightly modified ARM-PCR procedure. Each of the first two PCR rounds ran for 9 to 11 cycles using multiplex TRBV1-TRBV30 forward primers together with a Cbeta reverse primer. Sample barcodes and Illumina adapters were attached in a final 25-cycle PCR using Deep VentR polymerase. Before sequencing, amplicons of 200-500 bp were gel-purified using a QIAquick gel extraction kit. An Illumina HiSeq 2500 was used to sequence the TCRbeta amplicons, generating 250-bp paired-end reads. Per the source publication's procedure: Trimmomatic v0.33 was used to quality-trim the reads, and FLASH v1.2.11 was used to merge paired reads so that full CDR3 sequences could be recovered. V, D and J germline segments were assigned to the rearranged TCRbeta sequences by MiGEC v1.2.1b. Clonotype statistics and Shannon-Wiener diversity indices were calculated with VDJtools v1.0.0. Except for diversity analysis, only the 250 most abundant clonotypes of each sample were used in subsequent analyses to reduce sampling bias. TCRdb reprocessed the public reads (quality trimming at Q25 with fastp, clone calling with MiXCR) and kept in-frame beta chains. Each CDR3 protein gets just one entry, which takes the most common genes and DNA from the rows behind it. Here the V and J calls rest on TCRdb's processing, not on the authors' analysis. This sample lists hundreds of thousands of distinct CDR3 sequences; approximately 65% were detected once. The ten most abundant clones make up roughly 10% of the sample.

Blood RNA was extracted from unsorted whole blood with TRIzol reagent; germline DNA came from the DNeasy Blood & Tissue kit. Chronic HBV infection was present in the patients, and the patients were treatment-naive at sampling. Before surgery, 3 to 5 milliliters of peripheral blood were collected into K2EDTA tubes. The CDR3 goes from the cysteine to the phenylalanine over 13 residues. Solely the CDR3 DNA is kept, with 39 bases framed from the first base. Looking up the germline V gene yields CDR1 SQVTM and CDR2 ANQGSEA. In its sample, this clonotype was seen a few times. No antigen is known for it. A much bigger clone sits one base away, suggesting this may be a read error. The paper's findings and limits, for the study overall: Because sequencing covered only the TCR beta chain and unpaired alpha chains were not captured, true repertoire diversity is likely underestimated. Since the samples were bulk and unsorted, there was no way to compare CD4+ and CD8+ T cell repertoires. The top 250 clones accounted for a significantly greater share of the repertoire in tumors than in blood (p = 0.039). Pairs of tumor regions showed greater repertoire overlap (mean about 36%) than tumor-adjacent pairs (about 17%) or tumor-blood pairs (approximately 14%), which is consistent with antigen-driven expansion. Only 4 or 5 patients were included in the study, and the authors note that the findings should be validated in a larger study.

This chain is built from TRBV29-1 and TRBJ2-7, with 10 central nucleotides matching TRBD1. The TCR originated in a man aged 35 to 55 with primary liver carcinoma and hepatitis B virus infection. The sequenced sample consisted of peripheral blood. The nucleotides are TGCAGCGTTGGGACAGGGGGTGAAGACGAGCAGTGCTTC. The encoded protein is CSVGTGGEDEQCF.